The table lists the clone carrying this TCR beta chain with many counts. The antigen remains unidentified. As processed by the authors: To classify distant metastasis in papillary thyroid cancer, a model was built from CDR3 differences across clinicopathological groups. TCRdb reprocessed the PCR reads via MiXCR. For this entry, the V and J calls and clone size follow TCRdb and not the study's own pipeline. The table shows roughly 35,000 clones, with about 17% occurring only once. Germline CDR1 reads ENHRY; CDR2 reads SYGVKD. Trimming cost V 10 bases and J 3 bases, with 18 bases left between them. This CDR3 has 14 amino acids. The data were obtained in a study of metastatic and nonmetastatic thyroid tumors. Study overall: Malignant and benign thyroid patients had repertoires compared in peripheral blood and tumor or nodule tissue.

Every patient underwent thyroid surgery untreated. Study observations and caveats: Malignant tumors reportedly showed significantly higher TCR beta diversity than benign nodules in both blood and tumor.

The clonotype was recovered from a female donor with papillary thyroid cancer or a benign thyroid nodule (not recorded which). Some clones in this sample may be carry-over from other donors' samples. The sequenced sample consisted of blood. V is TRBV10-3 and J is TRBJ2-5; D perhaps matches TRBD2 (7 bases). The CDR3 is CANNGGPPKETQYF. The CDR3 DNA reads TGTGCCAACAACGGGGGGCCTCCGAAAGAGACCCAGTACTTC.